Listed below are T cell receptor beta chains from one sample, sequenced in a study of blood T cell repertoires in COVID-19. Sequencing used immunoSEQ multiplex PCR; TCRdb keeps in-frame clones, though not all of them. The sample includes over 200,000 clones, 86% of them seen just once. The sequencing input was peripheral blood. These receptors were obtained from a man aged 25 to 40 who had recovered from COVID-19. The CDR3 runs from the conserved cysteine through the conserved F or W. D genes are given only for firm matches. Part of the rows lack a size; the others show once, few, many or a class for expanded clones.

cdr3_nt	cdr3_aa	clone_size	v_call	j_call	d_call
TGTGCCAGCAGTGACTCGAGGTCCTCTGGGGCCAACGTCCTGACTTTC	CASSDSRSSGANVLTF	.	TRBV6-4	TRBJ2-6	.
TGCGCCAGCAGCTTGGGGAGCGGGGGGAGCACAGATACGCAGTATTTT	CASSLGSGGSTDTQYF	.	TRBV5-1	TRBJ2-3	TRBD2
TGTGCCTGGAGTGAAAGCTCGGGACAGAGAGGATACTTC	CAWSESSGQRGYF	.	TRBV30	TRBJ2-4	TRBD1
TGTGCCAGCAGTTACGGGGCCCGCGAGACCCAGTACTTC	CASSYGARETQYF	.	TRBV6-5	TRBJ2-5	.
TGTGCCAGCAGTTTAACCCGACAGTTTGAAGCTTTCTTT	CASSLTRQFEAFF	.	TRBV12-3/TRBV12-4	TRBJ1-1	.
TGTGCCAGTAACAGGTTTGGTGAAAAACTGTTTTTT	CASNRFGEKLFF	few	TRBV6-6	TRBJ1-4	.
TGCGCCAGCAGCTTGGGATATGGGGCCGACACAGATACGCAGTATTTT	CASSLGYGADTDTQYF	.	TRBV5-1	TRBJ2-3	.
TGTGCCTGGAGTGTAGGGGCCGGGAACACTGAAGCTTTCTTT	CAWSVGAGNTEAFF	once	TRBV30	TRBJ1-1	.
TGCGCCAGCAGCTGGGACAGGGTACAAGAGACCCAGTACTTC	CASSWDRVQETQYF	.	TRBV5-1	TRBJ2-5	TRBD1
TGTGCCAGCAGTTACGGGGGATCAGGGGGTGGCTACACCTTC	CASSYGGSGGGYTF	.	TRBV6-5	TRBJ1-2	TRBD1
TGTGCCAGCAGCAAGGGGACAGGGAGCAATCAGCCCCAGCATTTT	CASSKGTGSNQPQHF	.	TRBV3-1/TRBV3-2	TRBJ1-5	TRBD1
TGTGCCAGCAGTTATCGTGGGCACGCTGAAGCTTTCTTT	CASSYRGHAEAFF	.	TRBV6-5	TRBJ1-1	.
TGTGCCAGCAGCTTACAGTTCCAGGGCTACTACGAGCAGTACTTC	CASSLQFQGYYEQYF	.	TRBV7-8	TRBJ2-7	.
TGCGCCAGCAGCCAAGATCTCGGGTTGAATGGCTACACCTTC	CASSQDLGLNGYTF	.	TRBV4-1	TRBJ1-2	.
TGTGCCACCAGTGATTTATCGGGCTACACCTTC	CATSDLSGYTF	.	TRBV24-1	TRBJ1-2	.
TGTGCCACCAGCAGACCCGGGACTAGCAAAGAGAGTACCGGGGAGCTGTTTTTT	CATSRPGTSKESTGELFF	.	TRBV15	TRBJ2-2	TRBD2
TGCGCCAGCAGTCAATCACCCCCCGCCGACAGGGGGAGGTTCTTC	CASSQSPPADRGRFF	.	TRBV23-1	TRBJ2-1	TRBD1
TGTGCCAGCAGCCAAGAGCGGGGAAGGAACACTGAAGCTTTCTTT	CASSQERGRNTEAFF	many	TRBV3-1/TRBV3-2	TRBJ1-1	.
TGTGCCAGCAGCCCCCTGACAGGGCCTGAAGCTTTCTTT	CASSPLTGPEAFF	.	TRBV14	TRBJ1-1	TRBD1
TGCAGCGTTGATTCGGGGGGCGGCCCTGGCCACACCTTC	CSVDSGGGPGHTF	.	TRBV29-1	TRBJ1-2	.
TGTGCCAGCAGCGCGGGACAGGGACTGAACACTGAAGCTTTCTTT	CASSAGQGLNTEAFF	.	TRBV5-4	TRBJ1-1	TRBD1
TGTGCCACCCAAAGGACAGGGAGTAACAGGGAGAATGGCTACACCTTC	CATQRTGSNRENGYTF	.	TRBV27	TRBJ1-2	TRBD1
TGTGCCAGCACTCCAGGGGGCTTAGCCAAAAACATTCAGTACTTC	CASTPGGLAKNIQYF	.	TRBV6-5	TRBJ2-4	TRBD1
TGCGCCAGCAGCCGGGACGGCGGGGTTTTCTTT	CASSRDGGVFF	.	TRBV4-1	TRBJ1-1	.
TGTGCCAGCAGCGTGGGCCCAGGGACAGTAAATGAAAAACTGTTTTTT	CASSVGPGTVNEKLFF	.	TRBV4-2	TRBJ1-4	TRBD1
TGTGCCAGCAGTGATCGGGGTGGAACAGATACGCAGTATTTT	CASSDRGGTDTQYF	.	TRBV6-4	TRBJ2-3	.
TGTGCCAGCAGTACGGAGTCTGAAGCTTTCTTT	CASSTESEAFF	.	TRBV6-5	TRBJ1-1	.
TGTGCCAGCAGCCTCCGACAGGACTCGATTCTAGACTCTGGGGCCAACGTCCTGACTTTC	CASSLRQDSILDSGANVLTF	.	TRBV6-6	TRBJ2-6	.
TGTGCCAGTAGTACAATGAGACAGGGAAACTACGAGCAGTACTTC	CASSTMRQGNYEQYF	.	TRBV19	TRBJ2-7	TRBD1
TGTGCCAGTAGTCCCGACAGGGGGGATAGGACTGAAGCTTTCTTT	CASSPDRGDRTEAFF	.	TRBV19	TRBJ1-1	TRBD1
TGTGCCAGCAGCTCCAGGGGGCTCGGCTACACCTTC	CASSSRGLGYTF	once	TRBV5-6	TRBJ1-2	TRBD1
TGTGCCAGCAGTTTACGGCCAGGGATATACGAGCAGTACTTC	CASSLRPGIYEQYF	.	TRBV27	TRBJ2-7	.
TGTGCCAGCTCACCATCAAACCCGGGCACAGATACGCAGTATTTT	CASSPSNPGTDTQYF	.	TRBV18	TRBJ2-3	.
TGTGCCAGCACCTCACTCCGTGAGCAGTTCTTC	CASTSLREQFF	.	TRBV12-3/TRBV12-4	TRBJ2-1	.
TGTGCCAGCAGCGTCCTCGGGACTAGCGGGGGCCCCAGCACAGATACGCAGTATTTT	CASSVLGTSGGPSTDTQYF	.	TRBV9	TRBJ2-3	TRBD2
TGTGCCAGCAGTGACCCCCCGAGACAGAGAAACTATGGCTACACCTTC	CASSDPPRQRNYGYTF	.	TRBV6-4	TRBJ1-2	.
TGTGCCAGCAGAATACAGGGGGCCCCCCCCAATGAGCAGTTCTTC	CASRIQGAPPNEQFF	once	TRBV6-6	TRBJ2-1	TRBD1
TGCGCCAGCAGCCTAAACCACGGGTTTGAGCAGTTCTTC	CASSLNHGFEQFF	.	TRBV4-1	TRBJ2-1	.
TGTGCCAGTAGTAACATCCCTGAAGAGACCCAGTACTTC	CASSNIPEETQYF	.	TRBV19	TRBJ2-5	.
TGTGCCAGCAGCGTAGCCCCCCTCCAAGAGACCCAGTACTTC	CASSVAPLQETQYF	.	TRBV9	TRBJ2-5	.
TGTGCCAGCAGTTACTACCACTCGAACACTGAAGCTTTCTTT	CASSYYHSNTEAFF	.	TRBV6-5	TRBJ1-1	.
TGTGCCAGCAGCCTAACCGCGGGGGTTAATGAGCAGTTCTTC	CASSLTAGVNEQFF	.	TRBV5-8	TRBJ2-1	TRBD2
TGTGCCACCAGCAGAGATATTAACAGGGAATATGGCTACACCTTC	CATSRDINREYGYTF	.	TRBV15	TRBJ1-2	.